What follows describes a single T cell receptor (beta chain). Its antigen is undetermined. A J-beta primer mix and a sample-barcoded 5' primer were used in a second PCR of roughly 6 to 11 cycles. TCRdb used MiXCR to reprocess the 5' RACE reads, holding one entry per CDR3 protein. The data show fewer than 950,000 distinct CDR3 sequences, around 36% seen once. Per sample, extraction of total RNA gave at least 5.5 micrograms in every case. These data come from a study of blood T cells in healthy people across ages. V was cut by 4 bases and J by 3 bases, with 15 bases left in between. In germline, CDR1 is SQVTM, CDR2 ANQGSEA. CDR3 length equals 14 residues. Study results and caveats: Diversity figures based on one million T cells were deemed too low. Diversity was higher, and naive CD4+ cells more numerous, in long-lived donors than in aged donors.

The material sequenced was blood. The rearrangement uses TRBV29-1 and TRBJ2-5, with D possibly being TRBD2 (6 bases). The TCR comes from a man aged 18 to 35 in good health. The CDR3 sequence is CSVAGRDLEETQYF. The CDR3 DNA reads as TGCAGCGTTGCGGGCAGGGACTTGGAAGAGACCCAGTACTTC. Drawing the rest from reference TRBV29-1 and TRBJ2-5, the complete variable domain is SAVISQKPSRDICQRGTSLTIQCQVDSQVTMMFWYRQQPGQSLTLIATANQGSEATYESGFVIDKFPISRPNLTFSTLTVSNMSPEDSSIYLCSVAGRDLEETQYFGPGTRLLVL.